The 27 T cell receptor beta chains given below trace back to one sample, sequenced in a study of PD-1 blockade in mismatch repair-deficient tumors. Measured with immunoSEQ multiplex PCR; TCRdb has only the in-frame clones, and not every one. The sample lists around 100,000 clones, about four fifths seen once, with approximately 6.8% in the top ten. The sample here was peripheral blood, taken approximately 35 weeks after starting pembrolizumab. These receptors came from an adult with mismatch repair-deficient cancer.

The chain couples TRBV10-3 to TRBJ2-5; 7 bases match TRBD2. Germline assignment: CDR1 ENHRY and CDR2 SYGVKD. The CDR3 totals 15 residues. V shed 0 bases and J 5 bases; nucleotides not matched to a gene: 6. CDR3 sequence reads: CAISESSGARETQYF. The DNA for the CDR3 is TGTGCCATCAGTGAGTCGAGCGGGGCTCGGGAGACCCAGTACTTC.

This chain connects TRBV27 to TRBJ1-1; 9 bases match TRBD1. The V segment lost 4 bases and the J segment 1 base; nucleotides outside the gene matches: 4. This CDR3 has 15 residues. The germline gives CDR1 MNHEY, CDR2 SMNVEV (reference sequence). CDR3 coding DNA: TGTGCCAGCAGTTCCTGGACAGGGGAGAACACTGAAGCTTTCTTT. It yields the protein CASSSWTGENTEAFF.

The CDR3 loop is CASSVALAGVHEQFF. DNA of the CDR3: TGTGCCAGCAGCGTAGCCCTAGCGGGAGTACATGAGCAGTTCTTC. The chain recombines TRBV9 with TRBJ2-1, with TRBD2 matching 10 bases. CDR1 is SGDLS and CDR2 is YYNGEE in the germline V gene. J lost 8 bases, V lost 0 bases, and 5 bases had no gene match. CDR3 length: 15 amino acids.

This chain connects TRBV6-5 to TRBJ1-2, with D unresolved. The CDR3 spans 12 residues. The germline gives CDR1 MNHEY, CDR2 SVGAGI. V was shortened by 6 bases and J by 3 bases, with 8 bases between the two germline ends. CDR3 sequence: CASRAMDYGYTF. The DNA for the CDR3 is TGTGCCAGCAGGGCTATGGACTATGGCTACACCTTC.

In this sample, this clone turned up a few times. The chain is built from TRBV7-9 and TRBJ1-2, with D possibly TRBD1 on 5 matching bases. Trimming took 2 bases from V and 6 from J, leaving 13 bases between them. The CDR3 covers 14 residues. Germline CDR1 reads SEHNR; CDR2 reads FQNEAQ (reference sequence). DNA for the CDR3: TGTGCCAGCAGCTTATTTCAGAGGACAAATGGCTACACCTTC. Amino acids: CASSLFQRTNGYTF.

The chain is built from TRBV5-6 and TRBJ2-1, with 7 bases fitting TRBD1. CDR1 and CDR2 (germline): SGHDT, YYEEEE. V shed 1 base, J shed 4 bases, and the junction held 5 bases outside the gene matches. The CDR3 is 15 amino acids. CDR3 coding DNA: TGTGCCAGCAGCTTGTTTGGGACAGATTACAATGAGCAGTTCTTC. It codes for CASSLFGTDYNEQFF.

The V gene is TRBV5-1, the J gene TRBJ2-1, with 16 positions matching TRBD2. This CDR3 contains 20 residues. CDR1 and CDR2 from the germline V gene are SGHRS and YFSETQ. J lost 8 bases, V lost 2 bases, and 16 bases had no gene match. The CDR3 here is CASSLLTGTSGRAGVDEQFF. CDR3 nucleotides: TGCGCCAGCAGCTTACTTACCGGGACTAGCGGGAGGGCCGGGGTGGATGAGCAGTTCTTC.

The V gene is TRBV18, the J gene TRBJ2-3; a possible D gene is TRBD2 (6 bases). Between the trimmed V and J ends, which lost 2 bases and 0 bases, there was a span of 9 bases. CDR1 is KGHSH, CDR2 LQKENI, per germline. CDR3 size: 15 residues. CDR3 residues: CASSPVSGSTDTQYF. CDR3 bases: TGTGCCAGCTCACCAGTCAGCGGGAGCACAGATACGCAGTATTTT. Based on the CDR3 plus reference TRBV18 and TRBJ2-3, the full variable domain is NAGVMQNPRHLVRRRGQEARLRCSPMKGHSHVYWYRQLPEEGLKFMVYLQKENIIDESGMPKERFSAEFPKEGPSILRIQQVVRGDSAAYFCASSPVSGSTDTQYFGPGTRLTVL.

The rearrangement joins TRBV2 to TRBJ2-5; no clear D gene. The CDR3 length is 15 residues. The V end was cut by 3 bases, the J end by 2 bases, with 13 bases between. Germline loops: CDR1 SNHLY, CDR2 FYNNEI. The CDR3 here is CASSDWSGLQETQYF. The DNA of the CDR3 is TGTGCCAGCAGTGATTGGTCCGGGCTTCAAGAGACCCAGTACTTC.

The rearrangement joins TRBV27 to TRBJ2-6, with D unclear. Germline V gene sequence: CDR1 MNHEY, CDR2 SMNVEV (reference sequence). Deletions cut 3 bases from V and 1 base from J, with 10 bases between. CDR3 length: 16 residues. The CDR3 sequence is CASSFFPESGANVLTF. DNA of the CDR3: TGTGCCAGCAGTTTTTTCCCGGAGTCTGGGGCCAACGTCCTGACTTTC.

This chain joins TRBV2 and TRBJ2-3; D is unresolved. The CDR3 has 15 residues. Germline V lookup: CDR1 SNHLY, CDR2 FYNNEI. Trimming left V 10 bases short and J 0 bases short, with 17 bases between. The DNA for the CDR3 is TGTGCCACGACCGCGCTTACAGCAAGCACAGATACGCAGTATTTT. This gives the protein CATTALTASTDTQYF. Supplemented by reference TRBV2 and TRBJ2-3, the full variable domain reads EPEVTQTPSHQVTQMGQEVILRCVPISNHLYFYWYRQILGQKVEFLVSFYNNEISEKSEIFDDQFSVERPDGSNFTLKIRSTKLEDSAMYFCATTALTASTDTQYFGPGTRLTVL.

V and J are TRBV30 and TRBJ2-7; D possibly matches TRBD1 or TRBD2 (6 bases each). Germline V gives CDR1 GTSNPN, CDR2 SVGIG (reference sequence). The CDR3 runs 15 residues. The V end lost 0 bases, the J end lost 6 bases, and 18 bases lay between the germline ends. The CDR3 DNA reads as TGTGCCTGGAGTGTAGGGGGGACCGGGGGTCCCGAGCAGTACTTC. Amino acids: CAWSVGGTGGPEQYF.

V gene TRBV6-1 combines with J gene TRBJ1-1; 9 nucleotides match TRBD1. V shed 2 bases, J shed 8 bases, and the junction held 9 bases outside the gene matches. The CDR3 extends over 15 amino acids. Germline V lookup: CDR1 MNHNS, CDR2 SASEGT. In DNA form, the CDR3 reads TGTGCCAGCAGTGAAACGGACAGGGGCTTTTCGGAAGCTTTCTTT. Protein: CASSETDRGFSEAFF.

The chain combines TRBV7-2 with TRBJ1-1; 9 bases fit TRBD1. Trimming at V came to 5 bases and at J to 4 bases, leaving 11 bases not matched to a gene. The CDR3 sequence is 16 residues long. Germline CDR1 SGHTA, CDR2 FQGNSA. The CDR3 loop reads CASSLNRGRMGTEAFF. CDR3 coding DNA: TGTGCCAGCAGCCTAAACAGGGGGCGCATGGGCACTGAAGCTTTCTTT.

This clone has only one observation. The chain uses TRBV5-1 and TRBJ1-2, with TRBD1 identical over 7 bases. CDR1 is SGHRS, CDR2 YFSETQ, per germline. The trim removed 3 bases at V and 7 bases at J, leaving 6 bases unmatched. This CDR3 contains 13 residues. The CDR3 spells CASSWDRQGGYTF. As DNA, the CDR3 is TGCGCCAGCAGCTGGGATCGACAGGGTGGCTACACCTTC.

The chain employs TRBV5-6 and TRBJ2-5; tentative D call: TRBD2 (6 bases). V gave up 0 bases and J gave up 7 bases, with 13 bases separating them. The CDR3 loop spans 14 amino acids. Germline V lookup: CDR1 SGHDT, CDR2 YYEEEE. For the CDR3, the DNA is TGTGCCAGCAGCTTGGGGCTAGCGATAGGGACCCAGTACTTC. This codes for CASSLGLAIGTQYF.

For the CDR3, the DNA is TGCGCCAGCAGCCAACAGGGGAACCCGAATGAGCAGTTCTTC. It codes for CASSQQGNPNEQFF. The chain uses TRBV4-1 and TRBJ2-1, with a weak D call TRBD1 (6 bases). V was clipped by 2 bases and J by 7 bases, with 12 bases between them. The CDR3 totals 14 residues. Per germline, CDR1 MGHRA and CDR2 YSYEKL.

V usage is TRBV28 and J usage is TRBJ1-5, with 10 nucleotides matching TRBD1. The CDR3 covers 16 residues. With V trimmed by 4 bases and J by 2 bases, 5 bases remained unmatched. Germline CDR1 is MDHEN and CDR2 is SYDVKM. CDR3 DNA sequence: TGTGCCAGCAGTTCGTTGACAGGGGGCGGCAATCAGCCCCAGCATTTT. Protein sequence: CASSSLTGGGNQPQHF.

The rearrangement links TRBV5-5 to TRBJ2-7; the D gene is possibly TRBD2 (5 bases). Looked up from germline, CDR1 is SGHKS and CDR2 is YYEKEE (reference sequence). V was shortened by 4 bases and J by 0 bases, with 17 bases between the two germline ends. The CDR3 consists of 16 residues. The chain's CDR3 is CASSPTWEISSYEQYF. The DNA of the CDR3 is TGTGCCAGCAGCCCCACGTGGGAGATCAGCTCCTACGAGCAGTACTTC.

This chain connects TRBV5-4 to TRBJ2-5; 7 positions agree with TRBD1. This CDR3 has 14 residues. Unmatched junction bases numbered 5, after V lost 1 base and J lost 5 bases. CDR1 SGHNT and CDR2 YYREEE come from the germline V gene (reference sequence). CDR3 residues: CASSLIQGVETQYF. CDR3 DNA sequence: TGTGCCAGCAGCTTGATTCAGGGGGTTGAGACCCAGTACTTC.

Only a few counts were recorded for this clone. The chain links TRBV21-1 to TRBJ2-7; the table assigns TRBD2, which was not confirmed against the DNA. TRBV21-1 is a listed pseudogene. The CDR3 extends over 13 amino acids. The CDR3 nucleotides read TGTGCCAGCAGGACCCCGGGTCCTGACGGGCAGTACTTC. Protein: CASRTPGPDGQYF.

V usage is TRBV5-4 and J usage is TRBJ2-7, with 10 bases identical to TRBD2. This CDR3 has 15 amino acids. V lost 4 bases to trimming and J lost 7 bases; unmatched junction nucleotides: 11. CDR1 is SGHNT and CDR2 is YYREEE in the germline V gene (reference sequence). CDR3 bases: TGTGCCAGCAGCGGATGGACTAGCGGCACGGTTGAGCAGTACTTC. Its protein product is CASSGWTSGTVEQYF.

The rearrangement links TRBV7-3 to TRBJ2-1, with 12 bases that match TRBD2. Germline values: CDR1 SGHTA, CDR2 FQGTGA. The V segment lost 5 bases and the J segment 8 bases; nucleotides outside the gene matches: 7. This CDR3 contains 15 residues. The CDR3 DNA reads TGTGCCAGCAGCATTCGACTAGCGGGAGTAGATGAGCAGTTCTTC. Encoded protein: CASSIRLAGVDEQFF. Together with reference TRBV7-3 and TRBJ2-1, the CDR3 gives the full variable domain: GAGVSQTPSNKVTEKGKYVELRCDPISGHTALYWYRQSLGQGPEFLIYFQGTGAADDSGLPNDRFFAVRPEGSVSTLKIQRTERGDSAVYLCASSIRLAGVDEQFFGPGTRLTVL.

The V call is TRBV11-3, the J call TRBJ2-3, with D possibly being TRBD1 (7 bases). The V gene's germline CDR1 is SGHNT and CDR2 YENEEA. There are 16 residues in the CDR3. Trimming took 3 bases from V and 2 from J, leaving 15 bases between them. As DNA, the CDR3 is TGTGCCAGCAGCTTTCAGGAGGGGGCCCACACAGATACGCAGTATTTT. The encoded protein is CASSFQEGAHTDTQYF.

Details on this clone: At one of its ends the junction is not consistent with the germline gene, which may arise from a read error. The genes are TRBV6-6 and TRBJ2-7; D not certain. Germline values: CDR1 MNHNY, CDR2 SVGAGI (reference sequence). The CDR3 covers 10 residues. The CDR3 sequence: CASSEAKANF. The CDR3 DNA sequence: TGTGCCAGCAGTGAAGCGAAAGCCAACTTC.

The chain recombines TRBV28 with TRBJ1-4, with unresolved D. This CDR3 is 15 amino acids long. Per germline, CDR1 MDHEN and CDR2 SYDVKM. Trimming stripped 6 bases from V and 4 bases from J, with 15 bases between. Written as DNA, the CDR3 is TGTGCCAGCAGCAGGCCTAGGACCCTTAATGAAAAACTGTTTTTT. This sequence encodes CASSRPRTLNEKLFF.

The chain has TRBV29-1 and TRBJ2-2, with D uncertain. V shed 2 bases and J shed 2 bases, with 9 bases lying between them. Germline loops: CDR1 SQVTM, CDR2 ANQGSEA. The CDR3 loop spans 14 amino acids. The CDR3 DNA sequence: TGCAGCGTTGAAAACCCCTCTAACACCGGGGAGCTGTTTTTT. The encoded protein is CSVENPSNTGELFF.